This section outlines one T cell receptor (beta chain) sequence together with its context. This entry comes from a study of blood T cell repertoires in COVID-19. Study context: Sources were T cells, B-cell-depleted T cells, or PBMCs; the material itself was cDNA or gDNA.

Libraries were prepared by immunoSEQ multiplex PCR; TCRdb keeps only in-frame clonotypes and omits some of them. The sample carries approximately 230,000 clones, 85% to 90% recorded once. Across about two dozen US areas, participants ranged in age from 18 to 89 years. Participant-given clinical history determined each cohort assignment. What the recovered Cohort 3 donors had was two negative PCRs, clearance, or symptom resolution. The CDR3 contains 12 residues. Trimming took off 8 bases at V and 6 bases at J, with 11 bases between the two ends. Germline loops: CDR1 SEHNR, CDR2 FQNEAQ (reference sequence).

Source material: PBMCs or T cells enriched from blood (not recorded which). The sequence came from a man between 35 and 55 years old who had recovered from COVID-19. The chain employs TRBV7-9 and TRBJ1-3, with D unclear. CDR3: CASGTNPNTIYF. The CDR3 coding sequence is TGTGCCAGCGGCACTAACCCAAACACCATATATTTT. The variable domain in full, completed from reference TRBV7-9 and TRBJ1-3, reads DTGVSQNPRHKITKRGQNVTFRCDPISEHNRLYWYRQTLGQGPEFLTYFQNEAQLEKSRLLSDRFSAERPKGSFSTLEIQRTEQGDSAMYLCASGTNPNTIYFGEGSWLTVV.